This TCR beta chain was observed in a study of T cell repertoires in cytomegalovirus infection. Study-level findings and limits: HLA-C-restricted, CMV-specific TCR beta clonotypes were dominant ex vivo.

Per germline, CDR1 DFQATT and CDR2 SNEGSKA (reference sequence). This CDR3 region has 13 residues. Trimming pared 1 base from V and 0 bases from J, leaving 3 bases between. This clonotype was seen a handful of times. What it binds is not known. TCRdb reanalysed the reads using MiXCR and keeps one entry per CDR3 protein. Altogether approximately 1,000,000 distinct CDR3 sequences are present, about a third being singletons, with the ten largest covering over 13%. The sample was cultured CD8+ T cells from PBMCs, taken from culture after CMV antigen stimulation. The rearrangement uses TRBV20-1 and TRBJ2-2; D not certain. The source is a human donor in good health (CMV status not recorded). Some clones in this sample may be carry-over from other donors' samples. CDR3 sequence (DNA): TGCAGTGCTAGAGGTTCGAACACCGGGGAGCTGTTTTTT. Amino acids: CSARGSNTGELFF.